Shown below are 3 T cell receptor beta chains from a single sample sequenced in a study of beta chain features in type 1 diabetes. Study-level points and caveats: Shorter TCRB CDR3s, moderately but significantly so, marked every one of the four CD4+ subsets in Type 1 diabetes patients.

Expressed TCRB transcripts were sequenced because the isolated RNA had all been reverse transcribed beforehand. This table comes from immunoSEQ multiplex PCR, and its TCRdb copy is limited to in-frame clones, with some not included. The sample contains 680,000 or so clones, 13% of which appear only once. Their antigens are not known. What was sequenced was naive CD4+ T cells from blood. These receptors came from a man aged 18 to 30 with type 1 diabetes.

This clone turned up a few times. The rearrangement uses TRBV6-6 and TRBJ2-3; TRBD2 matches at 8 bases. Germline CDR1 is MNHNY and CDR2 is SVGAGI (reference sequence). The CDR3 covers 15 residues. V trimming: 6 bases; J trimming: 1 base; junction bases outside the gene matches: 6. The CDR3 is CASSLSGVGTDTQYF. CDR3 sequence (DNA): TGTGCCAGCAGCCTTAGCGGGGTTGGCACAGATACGCAGTATTTT.

This clone was observed a handful of times. The V call is TRBV5-1, the J call TRBJ2-5; the D gene is possibly TRBD1 (7 bases). This CDR3 region has 13 residues. V lost 4 bases and J lost 5, with 12 bases in between. Germline assignment: CDR1 SGHRS and CDR2 YFSETQ. The CDR3 coding sequence is TGCGCCAGCAGCGGACAGGAGGGGGAGACCCAGTACTTC. Encoded protein: CASSGQEGETQYF. Full variable domain (missing parts from reference TRBV5-1 and TRBJ2-5): KAGVTQTPRYLIKTRGQQVTLSCSPISGHRSVSWYQQTPGQGLQFLFEYFSETQRNKGNFPGRFSGRQFSNSRSEMNVSTLELGDSALYLCASSGQEGETQYFGPGTRLLVL.

This chain links TRBV9 with TRBJ2-7; unclear D gene. Germline assignment: CDR1 SGDLS and CDR2 YYNGEE. The CDR3 extends over 14 amino acids. Trimming took off 0 bases at V and 1 base at J, with 8 bases between the two ends. Written as DNA, the CDR3 is TGTGCCAGCAGCGTAGACTGGTCGTCCTACGAGCAGTACTTC. Its protein product is CASSVDWSSYEQYF.